This TCR beta chain originates from a study of T cells in Graves' hyperthyroidism and ophthalmopathy (dated by TCRdb to between 2018 and 2021). About the full investigation: To identify TCR V-J signatures that set the groups apart, the researchers used a discovery cohort of approximately 98 patients, made up of approximately 43 with Graves' ophthalmopathy and about 55 with stable Graves' hyperthyroidism. In addition, the study compared T-cell repertoires in thyroid tissue and in blood from six Graves' hyperthyroidism patients. According to the paper, TCR Vbeta CDR3 sequencing was carried out on 135 peripheral blood samples, which came from over 40 ophthalmopathy, some 73 hyperthyroidism and approximately 17 progressor patients. Once sampling was done, hyperthyroidism patients were given methimazole at a starting dose of 30 mg daily, whereas ophthalmopathy patients were given high-dose intravenous methylprednisolone. Prospective prediction of ophthalmopathy was tested in an independent validation cohort consisting of roughly 20 hyperthyroidism patients and around 17 patients who later progressed to ophthalmopathy. For training and testing, the 80 to 100 patients in the discovery cohort were randomly divided in a 7:3 ratio.

What the work shows at the level of the full study, not this receptor alone: No statistical method was used to fix the sample size in advance, and group allocation was not hidden from the investigators. A 13 V-J signature model separated ophthalmopathy from stable hyperthyroidism, with about 90% sensitivity and roughly 84% specificity in cross-validation and 80%/75% in testing. In validation, progression to ophthalmopathy was predicted by the model with 65% to 71% sensitivity and 72.22% specificity, a median of 6.5 months before onset. Most expanded thyroid clonotypes (frequency above 0.001) were also detected in blood, suggesting blood repertoires may reflect thyroid immune responses.

Amplification of TCR beta CDR3 regions was carried out from RNA transcripts. The first round of RT-PCR for the TCR CDR3 was performed with the HTBI primer set and the Qiagen OneStep RT-PCR kit. Libraries were constructed in a second round of multiplex PCR, after which size selection and purification were performed. Paired-end sequencing of the libraries was performed with 100 bp reads on an Illumina HiSeq2000. Under the source paper's analysis protocol: SOAPnuke was used to process the raw data, with reads discarded if the reads contained adapters or uncalled bases, had a mean Phred below 15, or lacked an exact constant-primer or identifier match. High-quality paired reads were merged with COPE v1.2.5, and unique nucleotide sequences were defined as clonotypes. Clonotypes were aligned to IMGT TRBV, TRBD and TRBJ reference segments using MiTCR v1.1. Only V-J combinations with frequency above 0.0001, covering about 99% of repertoires, were analysed. The TCS score was defined as the ratio of F50 (clonal expansion) to E x V (chaos), calculated using BLOSUM62-based TCRdist between CDR3 peptides within each V-J. Welch's t-statistics and random forest reduced around 510 V-J features to some 14, which were used in a naive Bayes classifier (R e1071). TCRdb cleaned the public reads at Q25 with fastp, built clones with MiXCR and kept in-frame beta chains. One record per CDR3 amino acid sequence lists the most common genes and DNA. The V and J calls reflect TCRdb's pipeline rather than the authors' work. The sample table shows hundreds of thousands of distinct CDR3 sequences, and just over 45% are seen once. The ten largest account for about 7.9% of the sample.

Stable Graves' hyperthyroidism was defined as no progression to ophthalmopathy during 18 months of follow-up. Hyperthyroidism patients were newly diagnosed, with disease duration under 2 months, and aged 18 to 65 years. The study excluded patients with uncontrolled infections, other autoimmune diseases, pregnancy or lactation. Diagnoses were based on clinical symptoms, serum thyroxine and TRAb, thyroid ultrasound and orbital computed tomography. Total RNA was extracted using Trizol reagent, and RNA quality was assessed on an Agilent 2100 Bioanalyzer. As for this clonotype: Its cognate antigen has yet to be identified. It has no much larger one-base neighbor in the sample; base qualities were not kept.

From cysteine to phenylalanine, the CDR3 is 16 amino acids long. This entry keeps only the CDR3 DNA: 48 bases, framed from base 1. The germline V gene (reference sequence) supplies CDR1 LNHNV and CDR2 YYDKDF. The junction shows trimming of 10 bases on V and 0 bases on J, plus 16 bases between the germline ends. The sequence links TRBV15 to TRBJ2-6; no D gene can be assigned with confidence. This TCR was recovered from a woman younger than 35 with Graves' hyperthyroidism. Donor details come from another sample of the same person, matched by shared clones. The specimen was peripheral blood or thyroid tissue (not recorded which). The CDR3 region reads CASSYQDGSGANVLTF. At the DNA level, the sequence is TGTGCCAGCAGTTACCAGGACGGCTCTGGGGCCAACGTCCTGACTTTC.